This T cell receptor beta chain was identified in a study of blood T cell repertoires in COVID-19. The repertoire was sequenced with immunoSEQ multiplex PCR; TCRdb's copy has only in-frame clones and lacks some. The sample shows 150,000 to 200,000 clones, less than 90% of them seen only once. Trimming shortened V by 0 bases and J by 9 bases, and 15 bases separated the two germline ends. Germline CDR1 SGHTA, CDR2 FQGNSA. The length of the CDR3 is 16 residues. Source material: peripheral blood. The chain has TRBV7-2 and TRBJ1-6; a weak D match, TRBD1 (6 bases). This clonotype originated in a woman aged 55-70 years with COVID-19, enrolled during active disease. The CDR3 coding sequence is TGTGCCAGCAGCTTAGCGCTACTAACAGGGTCTTCACCCCTCCACTTT. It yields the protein CASSLALLTGSSPLHF. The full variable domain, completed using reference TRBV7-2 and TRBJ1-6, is GAGVSQSPSNKVTEKGKDVELRCDPISGHTALYWYRQSLGQGLEFLIYFQGNSAPDKSGLPSDRFSAERTGGSVSTLTIQRTQQEDSAVYLCASSLALLTGSSPLHFGNGTRLTVT.